These T cell receptor beta chains were read from a single sample in a study of T cell responses to AZD1222 COVID-19 vaccine. The method was immunoSEQ multiplex PCR; TCRdb's version includes in-frame clones alone and lacks a portion of them. This repertoire shows some 28,000 clones, around four fifths found once; its top ten account for 4.5% to 7%. The sample consisted of peripheral blood, taken on day 0 of AZD1222 vaccination. The receptors originated from an adult in good health. CDR3s include the opening cysteine and the closing phenylalanine or tryptophan. Each record gives: V gene, CDR3 length, CDR3 protein.

>TRBV3-1/TRBV3-2|18
CASSQEPDMWAKDTEAFF
>TRBV28|16
CASRTPVTGTYQPQHF
>TRBV5-1|13
CASSPGTNTEAFF
>TRBV27|13
CASSLREGDEQYF
>TRBV30|11
CAWSLQGGLFF
>TRBV2|15
CASSPNLGQGETQYF
>TRBV11-3|15
CASSLEKGSYNEQFF
>TRBV6-6|16
CASTYLALASTDTQYF
>TRBV5-1|14
CASSSGVLGETQYF
>TRBV15|14
CATSRVGVRTEAFF
>TRBV29-1|12
CSVGGLGQPQHF
>TRBV3-1/TRBV3-2|17
CASSQRSGGIRTDTQYF
>TRBV28|13
CASISGGMAEAFF
>TRBV6-5|14
CASRAGQPSYEQYF
>TRBV11-3|19
CASSLDSGPFGLGTDTQYF
>TRBV18|14
CASSPQTTNEKLFF
>TRBV6-2/TRBV6-3|18
CASSKPTSGGALGETQYF
>TRBV12-3/TRBV12-4|12
CASRDGLEGDTF
>TRBV6-2/TRBV6-3|15
CASSSWTGGIGELFF